One T cell receptor beta chain is described in this entry. The antigen is not known. This sample was included in a study of cytomegalovirus exposure and HLA in healthy donors. Study summary: Unique TCR beta sequences numbering approximately 120 million came from 150 million to 200 million T cells in an earlier analysis. Findings and caveats of the study: Analysis performed later showed TCR beta chains linked to HLA being more clonally expanded than equally common others. Exclusion applied to some V segments, including TRBV6-2 and TRBV6-3, as they were indistinguishable. Associated with cytomegalovirus, according to the listing, were 150 to 200 TCR beta chains.

CDR1 and CDR2 from the germline V gene are SGHTA and FQGNSA. The germline V and J ends were trimmed by 6 bases and 2 bases, with 10 bases remaining between them. The CDR3 has 13 amino acids. It was with 60 Vbeta and 13 Jbeta primers that the PCR ran. Produced via immunoSEQ multiplex PCR; TCRdb's table is partial and in-frame only. The sample shows roughly 200,000 clones, 70% to 90% of them seen only once. The chain carries TRBV7-2 and TRBJ2-5, with a tentative D call TRBD1 (5 bases). The receptor was isolated from a woman between 50 and 59 years old in good health and CMV-seronegative. Sequencing was carried out using PBMCs. CDR3 residues: CASRIQVQETQYF. The CDR3 nucleotides read TGTGCCAGCAGGATACAGGTACAAGAGACCCAGTACTTC.